This T cell receptor (beta chain) comes out of a study of cytomegalovirus exposure and HLA in healthy donors. Points from the study as a whole: In a later analysis, most CMV-associated TCR beta chains appeared HLA-restricted.

The CDR3 contains 16 residues. Unmatched junction bases numbered 8, after V lost 0 bases and J lost 3 bases. The germline gives CDR1 MGHRA, CDR2 YSYEKL. A remark on this clone: Its matching antigen is unknown.

PCR used 60 Vbeta primers and 13 Jbeta primers. Sequenced by immunoSEQ multiplex PCR; TCRdb stores in-frame clones only, minus some. Among about 120,000 clones listed, around 75% were seen once. J is TRBJ2-7 and V is TRBV4-1, with 7 bases aligning to TRBD2. This clonotype was obtained from a man aged 30 to 45 in good health and CMV-seronegative. The source material was PBMCs. CDR3 coding DNA: TGCGCCAGCAGCCAAGACGGAGCGGGGCTATACTACGAGCAGTACTTC. This encodes CASSQDGAGLYYEQYF.